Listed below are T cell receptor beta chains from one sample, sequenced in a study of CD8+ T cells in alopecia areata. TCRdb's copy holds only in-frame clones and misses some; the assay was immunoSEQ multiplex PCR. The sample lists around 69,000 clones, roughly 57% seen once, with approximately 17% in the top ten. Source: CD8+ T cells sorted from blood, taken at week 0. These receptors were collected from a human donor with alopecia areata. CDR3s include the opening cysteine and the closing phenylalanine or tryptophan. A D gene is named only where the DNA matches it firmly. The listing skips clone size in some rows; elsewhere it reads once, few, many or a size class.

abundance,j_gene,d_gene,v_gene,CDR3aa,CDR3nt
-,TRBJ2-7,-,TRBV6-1,CASSATGLSYEQYF,TGTGCCAGCAGTGCCACGGGACTGTCCTACGAGCAGTACTTC
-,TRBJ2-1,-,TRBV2,CASSDVRNEQFF,TGTGCCAGCAGTGACGTGAGAAATGAGCAGTTCTTC
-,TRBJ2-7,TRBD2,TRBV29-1,CSVVPGGSRGINYEQYF,TGCAGCGTTGTTCCAGGCGGTTCGCGGGGGATCAATTACGAGCAGTACTTC
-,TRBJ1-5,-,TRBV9,CASSVAGSNQPQHF,TGTGCCAGCAGCGTCGCCGGGTCCAATCAGCCCCAGCATTTT
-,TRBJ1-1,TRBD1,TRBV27,CASSPRTGLNTEAFF,TGTGCCAGCAGTCCACGGACAGGCTTGAACACTGAAGCTTTCTTT
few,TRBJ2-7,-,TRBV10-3,CAISEGLAGITYEQYF,TGTGCCATCAGTGAGGGGTTGGCGGGGATAACCTACGAGCAGTACTTC
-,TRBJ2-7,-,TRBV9,CASSGGLGRNEQYF,TGTGCCAGCAGCGGAGGACTCGGTCGGAACGAGCAGTACTTC
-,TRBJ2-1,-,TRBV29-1,CSAPTRGGSYNEQFF,TGCAGCGCCCCAACAAGGGGGGGCTCCTACAATGAGCAGTTCTTC
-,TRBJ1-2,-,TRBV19,CASSPGYGYTF,TGTGCCAGTAGTCCGGGCTATGGCTACACCTTC
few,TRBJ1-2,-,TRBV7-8,CASSHGPGPLGSGYTF,TGTGCCAGCAGCCATGGACCGGGCCCTTTGGGTTCTGGCTACACCTTC
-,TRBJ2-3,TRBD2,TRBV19,CASSLSGRTDTQYF,TGTGCCAGTAGTCTTAGCGGGAGGACAGATACGCAGTATTTT
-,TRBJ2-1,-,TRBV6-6,CASRPTSRALGDEQFF,TGTGCCAGCAGACCAACTTCCAGGGCCCTGGGCGATGAGCAGTTCTTC
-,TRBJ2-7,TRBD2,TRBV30,CAWSVLGLAATSYEQYF,TGTGCCTGGAGTGTACTCGGACTAGCGGCTACTTCCTACGAGCAGTACTTC
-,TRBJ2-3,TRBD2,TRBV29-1,CSVGTSNTDTQYF,TGCAGCGTGGGGACTAGTAACACAGATACGCAGTATTTT
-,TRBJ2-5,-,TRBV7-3,CASSPMGGPQETQYF,TGTGCCAGCAGCCCAATGGGGGGTCCACAAGAGACCCAGTACTTC
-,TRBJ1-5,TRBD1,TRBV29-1,CSVPRGTGDFEQPQHF,TGCAGCGTCCCGAGGGGGACAGGGGATTTTGAACAGCCCCAGCATTTT
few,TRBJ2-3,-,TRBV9,CASSVEGSTDTQYF,TGTGCCAGCAGCGTAGAGGGGAGCACAGATACGCAGTATTTT
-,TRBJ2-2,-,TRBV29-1,CSVAGGRVTGELFF,TGCAGCGTTGCCGGGGGGCGGGTCACCGGGGAGCTGTTTTTT
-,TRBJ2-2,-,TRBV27,CASSPEDRLPTGELFF,TGTGCCAGCAGCCCCGAGGATCGACTCCCCACCGGGGAGCTGTTTTTT
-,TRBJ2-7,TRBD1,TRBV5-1,CASSSTGGMDYEQYF,TGCGCCAGCAGCTCCACAGGGGGCATGGACTACGAGCAGTACTTC
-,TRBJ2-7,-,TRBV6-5,CASSYSLGGEQYF,TGTGCCAGCAGTTACTCGCTAGGAGGCGAGCAGTACTTC
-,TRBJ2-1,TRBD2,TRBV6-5,CASTTGGGADEQFF,TGTGCCAGCACTACGGGCGGGGGGGCCGATGAGCAGTTCTTC
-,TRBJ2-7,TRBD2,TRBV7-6,CASSPGLGFYEQYF,TGTGCCAGCAGCCCGGGACTAGGATTCTACGAGCAGTACTTC
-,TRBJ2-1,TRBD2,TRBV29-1,CSVVRSGGVNYNEQFF,TGCAGCGTTGTTCGTAGCGGGGGAGTTAACTACAATGAGCAGTTCTTC
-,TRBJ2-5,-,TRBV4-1,CASSLNDLGETQYF,TGCGCCAGCAGCCTGAACGACTTGGGAGAGACCCAGTACTTC
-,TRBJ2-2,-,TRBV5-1,CASSLSLGRSNTGELFF,TGCGCCAGCAGCTTGTCGTTAGGGCGGTCGAACACCGGGGAGCTGTTTTTT
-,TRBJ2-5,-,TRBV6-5,CASSTRDAQETQYF,TGTGCCAGCAGCACCCGGGACGCCCAAGAGACCCAGTACTTC
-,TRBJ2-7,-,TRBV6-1,CASSESGASSYEQYF,TGTGCCAGCAGTGAATCTGGGGCTTCCTCCTACGAGCAGTACTTC
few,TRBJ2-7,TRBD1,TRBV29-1,CSVVRQGHYEQYF,TGCAGCGTTGTTCGACAGGGGCACTACGAGCAGTACTTC
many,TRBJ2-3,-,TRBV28,CASSLTGSTDTQYF,TGTGCCAGCAGTTTAACGGGGAGCACAGATACGCAGTATTTT
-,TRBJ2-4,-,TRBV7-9,CASSLGNQGIRTKNIQYF,TGTGCCAGCAGCTTAGGGAATCAGGGCATTCGGACCAAAAACATTCAGTACTTC
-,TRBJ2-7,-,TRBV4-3,CASSQAYGGPEQYF,TGCGCCAGCAGCCAAGCCTACGGGGGCCCCGAGCAGTACTTC
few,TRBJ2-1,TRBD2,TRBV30,CAWSVSLAGVNEQFF,TGTGCCTGGAGTGTAAGTCTAGCGGGAGTAAATGAGCAGTTCTTC
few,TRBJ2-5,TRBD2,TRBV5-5,CASSRFRPSGVFSVETQYF,TGTGCCAGCAGCCGTTTTAGGCCTAGCGGGGTTTTCTCGGTGGAGACCCAGTACTTC
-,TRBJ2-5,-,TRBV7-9,CASSLALSNQETQYF,TGTGCCAGCAGCTTAGCGCTGTCTAACCAAGAGACCCAGTACTTC
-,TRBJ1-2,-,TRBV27,CASSLLGGNGYTF,TGTGCCAGCAGTTTACTGGGCGGGAATGGCTACACCTTC
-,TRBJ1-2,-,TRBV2,CARFMGAANYGYTF,TGTGCCCGGTTTATGGGGGCAGCTAACTATGGCTACACCTTC
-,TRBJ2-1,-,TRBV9,CASSPQSANEQFF,TGTGCCAGCAGCCCCCAGAGCGCCAATGAGCAGTTCTTC
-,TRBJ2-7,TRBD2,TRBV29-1,CSVDGTSGGYEQYF,TGCAGCGTAGACGGGACTAGCGGGGGGTACGAGCAGTACTTC
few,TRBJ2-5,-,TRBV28,CASSLGGVQETQYF,TGTGCCAGCAGTTTAGGCGGGGTCCAAGAGACCCAGTACTTC
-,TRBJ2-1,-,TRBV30,CAWSPSYNEQFF,TGTGCCTGGAGCCCTAGCTACAATGAGCAGTTCTTC
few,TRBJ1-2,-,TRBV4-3,CASSQVSGTLGYTF,TGCGCCAGCAGCCAAGTTTCCGGGACCCTTGGCTACACCTTC
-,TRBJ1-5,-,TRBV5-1,CASSPEGDTNQPQHF,TGCGCCAGCAGCCCCGAGGGGGACACGAACCAGCCCCAGCATTTT
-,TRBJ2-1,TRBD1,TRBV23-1,CASSTGTGCVEKQFF,TGCGCCAGCAGTACCGGGACAGGGTGTGTCGAGAAGCAGTTCTTC
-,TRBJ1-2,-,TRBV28,CAIQELRYPYDGYTF,TGTGCCATCCAAGAACTACGGTACCCTTACGATGGCTACACCTTC
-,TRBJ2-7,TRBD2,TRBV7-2,CASSFAGGDSYEQYF,TGTGCCAGCAGCTTCGCGGGGGGAGACTCCTACGAGCAGTACTTC